The 9 T cell receptor beta chains given below trace back to one sample, sequenced in a study of control samples from healthy donors and cancer patients. Method: immunoSEQ multiplex PCR; TCRdb's copy keeps in-frame clones and lacks some. The table includes 260,000 or so clones, over 75% detected once. The sequenced sample was PBMCs. The receptors come from a woman aged 60-75 years with lung cancer.

CDR3 amino acids: CASSPFPNTGELFF. The CDR3 region has the DNA TGTGCCAGCAGCCCTTTCCCGAACACCGGGGAGCTGTTTTTT. The chain employs TRBV9 and TRBJ2-2, with unresolved D. The CDR3 is 14 residues long. Germline CDR1 reads SGDLS; CDR2 reads YYNGEE. V was shortened by 4 bases and J by 0 bases, with 7 bases between the two germline ends.

The genes are TRBV2 and TRBJ2-2; 13 nucleotides align to TRBD2. Germline V gene sequence: CDR1 SNHLY, CDR2 FYNNEI. The V and J ends lost 7 bases and 5 bases, in that order; junction bases with no gene match: 4. This CDR3 spans 15 amino acids. CDR3 bases: TGTGCCAGCAAACCGGGACTAGCGGGGACCGGGGAGCTGTTTTTT. Amino acids: CASKPGLAGTGELFF.

The CDR3, as DNA: TGTGCCAGCAGCTTAATCCCCCGTTCAGGGCGGGGGGTTCACAATGAGCAGTTCTTC. As protein: CASSLIPRSGRGVHNEQFF. The V and J genes are TRBV7-3 and TRBJ2-1; TRBD2 matches at 8 bases. Germline CDR1 is SGHTA and CDR2 is FQGTGA. This CDR3 contains 19 residues. J was trimmed by 5 bases and V by 1 base; bases with no gene match: 16.

The chain couples TRBV27 to TRBJ1-1; D not certain. V lost 4 bases to trimming and J lost 1 base, with 7 bases between them. This CDR3 spans 13 amino acids. Looked up from germline, CDR1 is MNHEY and CDR2 is SMNVEV (reference sequence). CDR3 amino acids: CASSYMGNTEAFF. CDR3 nucleotides: TGTGCCAGCAGTTATATGGGGAACACTGAAGCTTTCTTT.

This clone was seen only a few times. V is TRBV4-2 and J is TRBJ1-1; D gene unclear. Germline values: CDR1 LGHNA, CDR2 YNFKEQ. Trimming removed 0 bases from V and 1 base from J, with 9 bases in between. The CDR3 has 15 residues. The CDR3 nucleotides are TGTGCCAGCAGCCAAGATAGGGTACAGAACACTGAAGCTTTCTTT. It translates to CASSQDRVQNTEAFF.

The chain couples TRBV4-1 to TRBJ2-7; TRBD2 matches at 13 bases. This CDR3 is 16 amino acids long. CDR1 MGHRA and CDR2 YSYEKL come from the germline V gene. The J segment lost 4 bases and the V segment lost 3 bases, leaving 6 bases of the junction unmatched. CDR3: CASSQEGLAGRYEQYF. The CDR3 nucleotides read TGCGCCAGCAGCCAGGAGGGACTAGCGGGGAGGTACGAGCAGTACTTC.

The chain carries TRBV5-6 and TRBJ2-1, with D maybe TRBD1 (5 bases). The V gene lost 2 bases and the J gene lost 4 bases, with 16 bases spanning the gap. Germline CDR1 reads SGHDT; CDR2 reads YYEEEE. This CDR3 spans 16 amino acids. The DNA of the CDR3 is TGTGCCAGCAGCTTAAGACAGACAGCGACGTACAATGAGCAGTTCTTC. Its protein product is CASSLRQTATYNEQFF.

This sequence joins TRBV18 and TRBJ2-6, with no clear D. This CDR3 is built from 17 residues. The germline CDR1 and CDR2 sequences are KGHSH and LQKENI. V lost 1 base and J 2 bases, leaving 12 bases between the germline ends. This chain's CDR3 is CASSPRVLSPGANVLTF. As DNA, the CDR3 is TGTGCCAGCTCACCACGCGTTCTGAGCCCTGGGGCCAACGTCCTGACTTTC.

A few counts support this clone. The V call is TRBV7-6, the J call TRBJ1-1; D is undetermined. The CDR3 runs 13 residues. Germline assignment: CDR1 SGHVS and CDR2 FNYEAQ. Trimming cost V 2 bases and J 3 bases, with 7 bases left between them. CDR3: CASSLRGYTEAFF. DNA of the CDR3: TGTGCCAGCAGCTTACGAGGGTACACTGAAGCTTTCTTT.